The clone carrying this TCR beta chain was picked up a small number of times. The antigen remains unidentified. Original handling: Some patient CD8+ clones were larger than 1%, and these rarely matched published virus-specific TCRB sequences. This table comes from immunoSEQ multiplex PCR, and its TCRdb copy is limited to in-frame clones, with some not included. V, J and clone size are those of that table, while D and trimming were read from the DNA. The repertoire consists of 10,000 to 15,000 clones, with about four fifths occurring once and the leading ten covering 22%. V lost 6 bases, J lost 3 bases, and 18 bases lay in between. The germline V gene encodes CDR1 MDHEN and CDR2 SYDVKM. This CDR3 has 16 residues. This specimen belongs to a study of somatic mutations in cytotoxic T cells in rheumatoid arthritis. General observations from the study: Nobody had found out which antigens the expanded CD8+ clones targeted. In rheumatoid arthritis patients, unlike healthy controls, CD8+ clonality rose with age. A significant difference in CD8+ T-cell clonality was not found between rheumatoid arthritis patients and age-matched healthy controls.

Sequenced sample: CD8+ T cells sorted from blood. The sequence came from an adult with rheumatoid arthritis. The chain couples TRBV28 to TRBJ1-5, with a possible D match to TRBD1 (6 bases). Here the CDR3 reads CASSLDGGAINQPQHF. Written as DNA, the CDR3 is TGTGCCAGCAGCCTAGATGGGGGGGCCATCAATCAGCCCCAGCATTTT.